This is a list of T cell receptor beta chains from one sample in a study of cytomegalovirus exposure and HLA in healthy donors. The protocol was immunoSEQ multiplex PCR, while the TCRdb copy is restricted to in-frame clones and leaves out a portion. There are roughly 79,000 clones in the sample; approximately 93% occur only once, and over 0.65% lies in the top ten. The specimen was PBMCs. Source of these receptors: a man younger than 35 in good health and CMV-seronegative. The conserved cysteine and the conserved F or W are not part of the CDR3 here. For some rows the clone size is stated as once, few or many, or as a class when expanded; others skip it.

cdr3_aa	cdr3_length	j_call	v_call	clone_size
AWGTGYGYT	9	TRBJ1-2	TRBV30	.
ASSLPGQNYGYT	12	TRBJ1-2	TRBV5-4	.
ATSGKWDTQY	10	TRBJ2-3	TRBV15	.
ASSDVTGGGTGELF	14	TRBJ2-2	TRBV5-1	.
ASGAFAAPYNEQF	13	TRBJ2-1	TRBV2	.
ASSLEGETQY	10	TRBJ2-5	TRBV5-1	.
ASSSQGLGGYEQY	13	TRBJ2-7	TRBV5-4	.
ASSFSGQYFGEQF	13	TRBJ2-1	TRBV9	.
ASSVISGGTEAF	12	TRBJ1-1	TRBV9	.
ASSITGQGHQPQH	13	TRBJ1-5	TRBV19	.
ASREDRRVSEAF	12	TRBJ1-1	TRBV19	.
ASSEGAEANGYT	12	TRBJ1-2	TRBV6-1	.
ASSGTGAQH	9	TRBJ1-5	TRBV10-2	.
ASSQEGLAGSPRDSEQF	17	TRBJ2-1	TRBV14	.
ASSTGLGGDEQF	12	TRBJ2-1	TRBV7-3	.
ASSHPGYEQF	10	TRBJ2-1	TRBV4-3	few
ASSFLTEETQY	11	TRBJ2-5	TRBV11-2	.
ASSEDVRTKNIQY	13	TRBJ2-4	TRBV2	.
ASSIPGGNTGELF	13	TRBJ2-2	TRBV19	.
AISDGQATNYGYT	13	TRBJ1-2	TRBV10-3	.
SVDSGQGADTQY	12	TRBJ2-3	TRBV29-1	.
ASSSPQGAKETQY	13	TRBJ2-5	TRBV5-4	.
ASSQEDRALGYT	12	TRBJ1-2	TRBV14	.
ASRTDGTGTDTQY	13	TRBJ2-3	TRBV7-9	.
ASSIVGGSTDTQY	13	TRBJ2-3	TRBV19	.
ASNSPPGLAGVWSYNEQF	18	TRBJ2-1	TRBV5-8	.
ASSLATGGYNYGYT	14	TRBJ1-2	TRBV7-9	.
SVLGGTHYEQY	11	TRBJ2-7	TRBV29-1	.
AWAPGAGLNEQF	12	TRBJ2-1	TRBV30	once
SPLSGDTDTQY	11	TRBJ2-3	TRBV29-1	.
ASSNRRGGLIPPCYGYT	17	TRBJ1-2	TRBV21-1	.
AISRDSPASGNTIY	14	TRBJ1-3	TRBV10-3	.
ASGYSGTSGSNEQF	14	TRBJ2-1	TRBV12-5	.
ASRRTENTEAF	11	TRBJ1-1	TRBV6-1	.
ASSVGHSAKNIQY	13	TRBJ2-4	TRBV11-2	.
ASASYSYEQY	10	TRBJ2-7	TRBV7-6	once
ASSLVGVEYEQY	12	TRBJ2-7	TRBV5-4	.
ATSIGRNYGYT	11	TRBJ1-2	TRBV15	.
ASSLGQYNEQF	11	TRBJ2-1	TRBV7-2	.
ASRRGILNTGELF	13	TRBJ2-2	TRBV6-5	.
ASRSTEAGANEQF	13	TRBJ2-1	TRBV19	.
ASSLAYSGPNTGELF	15	TRBJ2-2	TRBV7-6	.
ASSEALTGGYT	11	TRBJ1-2	TRBV25-1	.
ASSQEGANTEAF	12	TRBJ1-1	TRBV2	.
ASSQLKAAGVQETQY	15	TRBJ2-5	TRBV4-1	once
ASSFIRGPGGTDTQY	15	TRBJ2-3	TRBV27	.
ASSQEGLAGHNEQF	14	TRBJ2-1	TRBV4-1	once
ASSLGGADRTEAF	13	TRBJ1-1	TRBV7-3	.
ASRLGTLAWHSNQPQH	16	TRBJ1-5	TRBV12-2	.